These 32 T cell receptor beta chains came from one sample sequenced in a study of blood T cells in healthy people across ages. The use of a sample-barcoded 5' primer and a J-beta primer mix characterized a second PCR of roughly 6 to 11 cycles. Each CDR3 protein gets one entry after TCRdb re-called the 5' RACE reads with MiXCR. This sample carries around 990,000 distinct CDR3 sequences, under 30% of them seen once, and the ten largest clones take approximately 0.79%. The same data also went into a second study, on T cells of mothers and their children.

Sequencing was performed on blood. The receptor set was obtained from a girl under 10 years old in good health.

This clonotype has just a few counts. The rearrangement links TRBV5-1 to TRBJ2-1; 7 bases agree with TRBD2. Germline V gene data show CDR1 as SGHRS and CDR2 as YFSETQ. There are 16 residues in the CDR3. V dropped 4 bases and J dropped 0; count of bases not matched to a gene: 7. The DNA for the CDR3 is TGCGCCAGCAGCAAAATGGGGGGGAGCTCCTACAATGAGCAGTTCTTC. Translation gives CASSKMGGSSYNEQFF.

CDR3 sequence: CASSLNRQGASIGYTF. CDR3 DNA: TGTGCCAGCAGCTTGAACAGACAGGGGGCGTCGATAGGCTACACCTTC. The chain is built from TRBV7-2 and TRBJ1-2; TRBD1 matches 10 bases. The CDR3 runs to 16 residues. Germline assignment: CDR1 SGHTA and CDR2 FQGNSA. V was pared by 3 bases and J by 8 bases, with 12 bases of the junction left unmatched.

Details on this clonotype: The CDR3 carries no conserved terminal phenylalanine or tryptophan, so it likely arises from a read error. This chain links TRBV11-2 with TRBJ1-1; TRBD1 might be the D (5 bases). There are 12 residues in the CDR3. Trimming stripped 7 bases from V and 3 bases from J, with 9 bases between. Germline values: CDR1 SGHAT, CDR2 FQNNGV. The CDR3 region has the DNA TGTGCCAGCACCGGGACCTACACTGAAGCTTTCCTT. The encoded protein is CASTGTYTEAFL.

This clonotype was seen more than once but under ten times. This chain uses TRBV12-3 or TRBV12-4 with TRBJ1-2, with 8 bases lining up with TRBD1. This CDR3 is 17 amino acids long. J gave up 2 bases and V 3 bases, and 11 bases lay outside the gene matches. CDR3 sequence (DNA): TGTGCCAGCAGTTTGCGACAGGGGAAATCCTCCAACTATGGCTACACCTTC. Its translation is CASSLRQGKSSNYGYTF.

The V gene is TRBV19, the J gene TRBJ2-5; the D call may be TRBD1 or TRBD2 (6 bases each). V gave up 5 bases and J gave up 5 bases, with 15 bases separating them. Per germline, CDR1 LNHDA and CDR2 SQIVND (reference sequence). The CDR3 contains 14 residues. CDR3 region: CASSLQGRRETQYF. The CDR3 DNA reads TGTGCCAGTAGTCTTCAGGGGAGGAGGGAGACCCAGTACTTC.

The chain couples TRBV7-2 to TRBJ1-5; 9 nucleotides line up with TRBD1. Germline CDR1 and CDR2: SGHTA and FQGNSA. Trimming removed 5 bases from V and 7 bases from J; junction bases left unmatched: 6. The CDR3 spans 14 residues. The CDR3 protein is CASSTRDREQPQHF. The DNA for the CDR3 is TGTGCCAGCAGCACCCGGGACAGGGAGCAGCCCCAGCATTTT.

The chain couples TRBV3-1 to TRBJ2-5, with unresolved D. The CDR3 runs 15 residues. The V and J ends lost 2 bases and 0 bases respectively, with 10 bases between them. CDR1 is LGHDT and CDR2 is YNNKEL in the germline V gene (reference sequence). The CDR3 nucleotides are TGTGCCAGCAGCCAAATACTCCGGGACCAAGAGACCCAGTACTTC. It yields the protein CASSQILRDQETQYF.

This clonotype was seen more than once but under ten times. V gene TRBV3-1 combines with J gene TRBJ2-3; the D gene is possibly TRBD1 (6 bases). The V gene lost 4 bases and the J gene lost 2 bases, with 13 bases spanning the gap. Per the germline V gene, CDR1 is LGHDT and CDR2 is YNNKEL (reference sequence). The CDR3 runs 15 residues. CDR3 nucleotide sequence: TGTGCCAGCAGCCTACCCACAGGGAACACAGATACGCAGTATTTT. Amino acid sequence: CASSLPTGNTDTQYF.

This clonotype came up a few times. V gene TRBV10-3 combines with J gene TRBJ2-1, with 15 bases lining up with TRBD2. Trimming removed 5 bases from V and 4 bases from J; junction bases left unmatched: 9. Germline assignment: CDR1 ENHRY and CDR2 SYGVKD. This CDR3 comprises 18 residues. The CDR3 sequence is CAISSAPGTSGRYNEQFF. CDR3 sequence (DNA): TGTGCCATCAGTAGTGCCCCTGGGACTAGCGGGAGGTACAATGAGCAGTTCTTC.

This clonotype was observed a single time. The J gene is TRBJ2-3, the V gene TRBV20-1; D perhaps matches TRBD2 (6 bases). CDR1 DFQATT and CDR2 SNEGSKA come from the germline V gene (reference sequence). Trimming shortened V by 3 bases and J by 1 base, and 14 bases separated the two germline ends. The CDR3 spans 15 residues. The CDR3 protein is CSASGQASGTDTQYF. DNA of the CDR3: TGCAGTGCTAGCGGCCAAGCTAGCGGCACAGATACGCAGTATTTT.

As for this clonotype: This may be a read error: a much more frequent sequence differs by one nucleotide. The CDR3 nucleotides read TGTGCCAGCAGGGGACAGGTCCAAGAGACCCAGTACTTC. The encoded protein is CASRGQVQETQYF. This chain links TRBV27 with TRBJ2-5; 8 nucleotides agree with TRBD1. After removal of 6 bases from V and 1 base from J, the junction contained 1 base not matched to a gene. CDR3 length: 13 amino acids. Per the germline V gene, CDR1 is MNHEY and CDR2 is SMNVEV (reference sequence).

This clonotype was recorded a few times. V gene TRBV3-1 combines with J gene TRBJ1-2; D possibly corresponds to TRBD1 (5 bases). V lost 1 base to trimming and J lost 6 bases, with 15 bases between them. CDR1 and CDR2 from the germline V gene are LGHDT and YNNKEL (reference sequence). This CDR3 has 15 residues. This CDR3 is CASSQVEAGVDGYTF. CDR3 coding DNA: TGTGCCAGCAGCCAAGTGGAAGCGGGGGTCGATGGCTACACCTTC.

This clonotype appeared a few times. The chain joins TRBV6-1 to TRBJ1-2; 9 nucleotides line up with TRBD1. The V gene's germline CDR1 is MNHNS and CDR2 SASEGT. The CDR3 is 16 residues long. J was trimmed by 3 bases and V by 5 bases; bases with no gene match: 10. CDR3 in DNA: TGTGCCAGCAGTCGAATCAACAGGGGGCCCGACTATGGCTACACCTTC. Translated: CASSRINRGPDYGYTF.

This clonotype was seen more than once but under ten times. The gene calls are TRBV24-1 and TRBJ1-2; D perhaps matches TRBD1 (5 bases). This CDR3 comprises 13 residues. V gave up 5 bases and J gave up 10 bases, with 16 bases separating them. Germline V gene data show CDR1 as KGHDR and CDR2 as SFDVKD. The CDR3 DNA reads TGTGCCACCAGTGGTGACAGCGTTAGCTCCTACACCTTC. It specifies CATSGDSVSSYTF.

This clonotype has a handful of counts. The CDR3, as DNA: TGTGCCACCAGCAGGGAGGACGGTCCCTACAATGAGCAGTTCTTC. It yields the protein CATSREDGPYNEQFF. The V and J genes are TRBV15 and TRBJ2-1; tentatively, D is TRBD2 (5 bases). Trimming pared 3 bases from V and 2 bases from J, leaving 11 bases between. Germline CDR1 is LNHNV and CDR2 is YYDKDF (reference sequence). The CDR3 is 15 amino acids.

This clonotype was found a few times. In nucleotides, the CDR3 is TGTGCCAGCAGCGCTTGGGATGAGCAGTTCTTC. It translates to CASSAWDEQFF. V usage is TRBV7-9 and J usage is TRBJ2-1; D is uncertain. CDR1 is SEHNR, CDR2 FQNEAQ, per germline (reference sequence). Trimming left V 5 bases short and J 8 bases short, with 7 bases between. The CDR3 has 11 amino acids.

The CDR3 region has the DNA TGCAGCGTTGAAAGAGGTGGAGTCAGGGGAGATACGCAGTATTTT. Residues: CSVERGGVRGDTQYF. J is TRBJ2-3 and V is TRBV29-1; possible D gene TRBD1, 6 bases. The CDR3 is made up of 15 amino acids. Per the germline V gene, CDR1 is SQVTM and CDR2 is ANQGSEA. Trimming cost V 2 bases and J 5 bases, with 17 bases left between them.

This clonotype was seen only a few times. The genes are TRBV25-1 and TRBJ2-6; perhaps D is TRBD1 or TRBD2 (5 bases each). V was cut by 6 bases and J by 0 bases, with 18 bases left in between. Germline V gene sequence: CDR1 MGHDK, CDR2 SYGVNS. This CDR3 has 18 residues. The CDR3 protein is CASRHDGAKLSGANVLTF. The CDR3 DNA follows: TGTGCCAGCAGGCATGACGGGGCGAAACTCTCTGGGGCCAACGTCCTGACTTTC.

Notes on this clonotype: No conserved phenylalanine or tryptophan ends this CDR3, so it is likely a read error. This chain uses TRBV7-9 with TRBJ1-4; D perhaps matches TRBD1 (5 bases). There are 13 residues in the CDR3. Germline assignment: CDR1 SEHNR and CDR2 FQNEAQ (reference sequence). CDR3: CASSSREDEKLFS. CDR3 DNA sequence: TGTGCCAGTAGCTCCAGGGAAGATGAAAAACTGTTTTCT.

The chain joins TRBV6-5 to TRBJ2-3; D possibly uses TRBD1 or TRBD2 (7 bases each). Germline CDR1 MNHEY, CDR2 SVGAGI. This CDR3 comprises 16 residues. The V end lost 4 bases, the J end lost 2 bases, and 16 bases lay between the germline ends. The chain's CDR3 is CASSFPRGGVTDTQYF. The CDR3 nucleotides read TGTGCCAGCAGTTTCCCCAGGGGGGGGGTCACAGATACGCAGTATTTT.

A few counts support this clonotype. CDR3 region: CSVPLNNEQFF. For the CDR3, the DNA is TGCAGCGTCCCATTAAACAATGAGCAGTTCTTC. J is TRBJ2-1 and V is TRBV29-1; D unclear. This CDR3 region has 11 residues. CDR1 is SQVTM, CDR2 ANQGSEA, per germline. V gave up 6 bases and J gave up 5 bases, with 8 bases separating them.

The chain recombines TRBV12-3 or TRBV12-4 with TRBJ2-5, with 14 bases fitting TRBD2. With 6 bases clipped from V and 5 bases from J, the junction kept 11 bases outside the gene matches. CDR3 length equals 17 residues. CDR3 DNA sequence: TGTGCCAGCAGCCCCGGACTAGCGGGAGGAGGGAAGGAGACCCAGTACTTC. Protein product: CASSPGLAGGGKETQYF.

The gene calls are TRBV28 and TRBJ2-5, with 7 bases identical to TRBD1. The J call may be wrong; the DNA end is better matched by TRBJ2-7. There are 16 residues in the CDR3. Per germline, CDR1 MDHEN and CDR2 SYDVKM. CDR3 sequence reads: CASSPRQGWEPYEQYF. For the CDR3, the DNA is TGTGCCAGCAGTCCCCGACAGGGCTGGGAACCCTACGAGCAGTACTTC.

This CDR3 reads CASSDSGLAQETQYF. The CDR3 DNA reads as TGTGCCAGCAGTGACTCCGGGCTAGCCCAAGAGACCCAGTACTTC. V is TRBV6-1 and J is TRBJ2-5, with TRBD2 as a possible D gene (5 bases). The CDR3 contains 15 residues. Germline V gives CDR1 MNHNS, CDR2 SASEGT. Between the trimmed V and J ends, which lost 3 bases and 1 base, there was a span of 12 bases.

This clonotype was counted only a few times. The chain has TRBV5-1 and TRBJ2-3, with 7 bases that match TRBD2. V was clipped by 1 base and J by 2 bases; unmatched bases: 7. Germline values: CDR1 SGHRS, CDR2 YFSETQ. The CDR3 is made up of 16 amino acids. The CDR3 protein is CASSLRRGTSTDTQYF. In nucleotides, the CDR3 is TGCGCCAGCAGCTTGCGGCGGGGGACTTCCACAGATACGCAGTATTTT.

This clonotype was counted a few times. CDR3 sequence (DNA): TGTGCCAGCAGCGTAGTCGATAGCGGGGGGGCCGAAGAGACCCAGTACTTC. Its translation: CASSVVDSGGAEETQYF. The J gene is TRBJ2-5, the V gene TRBV9; 11 bases are a match to TRBD2. The CDR3 consists of 17 residues. Per germline, CDR1 SGDLS and CDR2 YYNGEE. V lost 0 bases and J lost 3; bases outside the gene matches: 7. Based on the CDR3 plus reference TRBV9 and TRBJ2-5, the full variable domain is DSGVTQTPKHLITATGQRVTLRCSPRSGDLSVYWYQQSLDQGLQFLIQYYNGEERAKGNILERFSAQQFPDLHSELNLSSLELGDSALYFCASSVVDSGGAEETQYFGPGTRLLVL.

The V call is TRBV7-9, the J call TRBJ1-4; D is unresolved. The germline CDR1 and CDR2 sequences are SEHNR and FQNEAQ (reference sequence). Deletions cut 11 bases from V and 4 bases from J, with 14 bases between. The CDR3 has 13 amino acids. CDR3 amino acids: CAGRDGINEKLFF. The CDR3 DNA is TGTGCCGGACGTGACGGTATTAATGAAAAACTGTTTTTT.

CDR3 DNA sequence: TGTGCCAGCAGCTTTGTGTGGGCAGAGCTGTTTTTT. This encodes CASSFVWAELFF. The chain carries TRBV12-3 or TRBV12-4 and TRBJ2-2, with D uncertain. CDR3 length: 12 amino acids. Trimming took 6 bases from V and 11 from J, leaving 13 bases between them.

This clonotype was found a few times. CDR3 sequence (DNA): TGTGCCATCAGCAGGGTGCTAAACACTGAAGCTTTCTTT. Translating it yields CAISRVLNTEAFF. This sequence joins TRBV10-3 and TRBJ1-1; D possibly corresponds to TRBD1 (5 bases). V gave up 6 bases and J gave up 2 bases, with 10 bases separating them. The CDR3 consists of 13 residues. Germline CDR1 and CDR2: ENHRY and SYGVKD.

This clonotype has only a few counts. This chain links TRBV7-4 with TRBJ1-4; D is unclear. Germline-derived CDR1 and CDR2 are SGHVT and SQSDAQ. V lost 3 bases to trimming and J lost 3 bases, with 11 bases between them. The CDR3 is 15 amino acids. CDR3 sequence (DNA): TGTGCCAGCAGCTTCAGGATGGGTTCTAATGAAAAACTGTTTTTT. Its protein product is CASSFRMGSNEKLFF.

This clonotype was detected a few times. The chain is built from TRBV11-1 and TRBJ2-3, with 16 bases identical to TRBD2. V was pared by 3 bases and J by 7 bases, with 10 bases of the junction left unmatched. The germline V gene has CDR1 SGHAT and CDR2 FQDESV (reference sequence). The CDR3 sequence is 18 residues long. The CDR3 nucleotides are TGTGCCAGCAGCTTTGGGACTAGCGGGAGGGCCATCTCGAATACGCAGTATTTT. Its protein is CASSFGTSGRAISNTQYF.

This sequence joins TRBV20-1 and TRBJ1-2, with a tentative D call TRBD1 (6 bases). Germline values: CDR1 DFQATT, CDR2 SNEGSKA (reference sequence). Between the trimmed V and J ends, which lost 4 bases and 7 bases, there was a span of 19 bases. The CDR3 is 14 residues long. CDR3 sequence: CSATQGRGLVGYTF. The CDR3 bases are TGCAGTGCTACACAGGGTCGGGGTTTGGTTGGCTACACCTTC.